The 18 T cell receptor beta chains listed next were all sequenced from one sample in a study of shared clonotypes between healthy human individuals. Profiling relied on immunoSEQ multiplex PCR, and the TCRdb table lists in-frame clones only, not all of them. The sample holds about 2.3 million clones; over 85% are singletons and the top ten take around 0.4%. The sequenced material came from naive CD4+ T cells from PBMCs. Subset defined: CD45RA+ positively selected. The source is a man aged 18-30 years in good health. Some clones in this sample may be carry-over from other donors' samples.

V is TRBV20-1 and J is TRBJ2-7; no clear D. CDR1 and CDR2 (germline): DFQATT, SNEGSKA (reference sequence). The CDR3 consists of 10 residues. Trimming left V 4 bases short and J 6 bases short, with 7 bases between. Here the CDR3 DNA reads TGCAGTGCTATTGTTGCCGAGCAGTACTTC. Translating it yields CSAIVAEQYF.

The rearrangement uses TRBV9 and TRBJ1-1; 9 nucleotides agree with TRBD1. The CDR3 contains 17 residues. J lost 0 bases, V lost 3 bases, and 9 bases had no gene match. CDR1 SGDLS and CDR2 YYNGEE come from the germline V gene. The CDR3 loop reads CASSDRDRALMNTEAFF. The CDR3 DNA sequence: TGTGCCAGCAGCGACCGGGACAGGGCGCTCATGAACACTGAAGCTTTCTTT.

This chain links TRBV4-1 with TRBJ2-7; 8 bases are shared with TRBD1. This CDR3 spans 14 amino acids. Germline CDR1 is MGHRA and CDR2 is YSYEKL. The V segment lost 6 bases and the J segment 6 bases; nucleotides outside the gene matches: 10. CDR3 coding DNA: TGCGCCAGCAGTCCCGGCCTCACAGGGGGCGAGCAGTACTTC. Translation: CASSPGLTGGEQYF.

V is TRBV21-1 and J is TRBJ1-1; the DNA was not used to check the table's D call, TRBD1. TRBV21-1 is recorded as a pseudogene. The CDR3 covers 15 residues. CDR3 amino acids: CARISSLTENTEAFF. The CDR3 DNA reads TGTGCCAGAATATCCTCACTCACAGAGAACACTGAAGCTTTCTTT.

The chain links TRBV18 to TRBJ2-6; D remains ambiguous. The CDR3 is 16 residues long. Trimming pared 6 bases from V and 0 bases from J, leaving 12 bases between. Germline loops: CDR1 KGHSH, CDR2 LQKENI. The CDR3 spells CASSSEIGSGANVLTF. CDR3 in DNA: TGTGCCAGCTCCTCCGAGATTGGCTCTGGGGCCAACGTCCTGACTTTC.

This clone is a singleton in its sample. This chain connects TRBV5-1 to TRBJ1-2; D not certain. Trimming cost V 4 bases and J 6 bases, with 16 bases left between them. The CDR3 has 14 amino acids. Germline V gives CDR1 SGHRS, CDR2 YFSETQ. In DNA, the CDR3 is TGCGCCAGCAGCCTGGTCCCGGTCGGGGATGGCTACACCTTC. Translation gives CASSLVPVGDGYTF.

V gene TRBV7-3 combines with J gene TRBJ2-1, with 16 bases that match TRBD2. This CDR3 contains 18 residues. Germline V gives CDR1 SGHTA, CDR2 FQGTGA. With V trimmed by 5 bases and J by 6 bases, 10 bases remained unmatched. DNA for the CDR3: TGTGCCAGCAGCGGACTGACAGGGACTAGCGGGAGGGCCAATGAGCAGTTCTTC. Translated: CASSGLTGTSGRANEQFF.

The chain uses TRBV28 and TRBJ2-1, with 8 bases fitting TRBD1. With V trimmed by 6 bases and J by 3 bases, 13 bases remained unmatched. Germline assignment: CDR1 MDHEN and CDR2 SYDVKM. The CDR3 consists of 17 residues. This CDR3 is CASSPGLRTGLYNEQFF. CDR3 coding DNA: TGTGCCAGCAGCCCCGGCTTAAGGACAGGGCTCTACAATGAGCAGTTCTTC.

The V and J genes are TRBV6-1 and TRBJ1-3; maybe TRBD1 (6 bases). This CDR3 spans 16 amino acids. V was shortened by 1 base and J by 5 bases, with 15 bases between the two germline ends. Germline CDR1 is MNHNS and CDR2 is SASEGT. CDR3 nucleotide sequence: TGTGCCAGCAGTGAAGGGGGGCGCAGGGGCAGAAACACCATATATTTT. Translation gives CASSEGGRRGRNTIYF.

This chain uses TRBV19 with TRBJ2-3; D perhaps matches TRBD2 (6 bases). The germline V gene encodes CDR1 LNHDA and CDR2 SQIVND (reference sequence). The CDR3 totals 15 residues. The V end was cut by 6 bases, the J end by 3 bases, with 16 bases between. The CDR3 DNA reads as TGTGCCAGTAGACCCGGGAGTTTAATGACAGATACGCAGTATTTT. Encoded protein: CASRPGSLMTDTQYF.

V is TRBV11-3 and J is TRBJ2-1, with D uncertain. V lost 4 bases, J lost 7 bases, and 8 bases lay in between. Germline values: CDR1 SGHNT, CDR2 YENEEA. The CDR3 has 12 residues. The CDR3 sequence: CASSSSSNEQFF. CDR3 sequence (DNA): TGTGCCAGCAGCTCCTCTAGTAATGAGCAGTTCTTC.

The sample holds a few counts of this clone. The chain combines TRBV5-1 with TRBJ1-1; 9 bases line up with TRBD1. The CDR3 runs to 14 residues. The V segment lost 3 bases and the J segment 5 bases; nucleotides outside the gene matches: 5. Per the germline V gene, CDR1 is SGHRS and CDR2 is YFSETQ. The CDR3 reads CASSSTGQGTEAFF. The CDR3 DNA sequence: TGCGCCAGCAGCTCCACGGGACAGGGAACTGAAGCTTTCTTT.

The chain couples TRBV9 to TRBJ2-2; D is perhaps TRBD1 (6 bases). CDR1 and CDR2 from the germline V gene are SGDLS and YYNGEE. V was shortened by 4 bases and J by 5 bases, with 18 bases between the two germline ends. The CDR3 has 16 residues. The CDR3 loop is CASSPPQGLLTGELFF. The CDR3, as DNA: TGTGCCAGCAGCCCCCCGCAGGGGCTTTTGACCGGGGAGCTGTTTTTT.

CDR3 bases: TGTGCCAGCAGCCCGGGACAGGGAGGGGAAAAACTGTTTTTT. Residues: CASSPGQGGEKLFF. The gene calls are TRBV11-3 and TRBJ1-4; 9 bases agree with TRBD1. Trimming cost V 5 bases and J 8 bases; bases outside gene matches: 6. CDR3 size: 14 residues. Germline CDR1 and CDR2: SGHNT and YENEEA.

The CDR3 is CASSFNRNTEAFF. As DNA, the CDR3 is TGTGCCAGCAGCTTTAACCGGAACACTGAAGCTTTCTTT. This chain joins TRBV11-2 and TRBJ1-1, with D uncertain. V gave up 3 bases and J gave up 1 base, with 6 bases separating them. The germline gives CDR1 SGHAT, CDR2 FQNNGV. This CDR3 is built from 13 residues.

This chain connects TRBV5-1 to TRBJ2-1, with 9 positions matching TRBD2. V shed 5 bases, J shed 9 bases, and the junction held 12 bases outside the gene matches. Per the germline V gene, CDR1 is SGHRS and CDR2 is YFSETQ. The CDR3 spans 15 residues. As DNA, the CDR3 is TGCGCCAGCAGTTCTAATAGCGGGAGTTCGGTTGAGCAGTTCTTC. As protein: CASSSNSGSSVEQFF. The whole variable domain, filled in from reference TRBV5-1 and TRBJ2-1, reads KAGVTQTPRYLIKTRGQQVTLSCSPISGHRSVSWYQQTPGQGLQFLFEYFSETQRNKGNFPGRFSGRQFSNSRSEMNVSTLELGDSALYLCASSSNSGSSVEQFFGPGTRLTVL.

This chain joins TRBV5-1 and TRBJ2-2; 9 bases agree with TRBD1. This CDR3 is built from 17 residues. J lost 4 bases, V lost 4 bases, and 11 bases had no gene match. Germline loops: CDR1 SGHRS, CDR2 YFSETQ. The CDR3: CASSQNAGTGSTGELFF. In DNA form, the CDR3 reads TGCGCCAGCAGCCAAAACGCCGGGACAGGGAGCACCGGGGAGCTGTTTTTT.

CDR3 loop: CASSLEVVNEQFF. The CDR3 coding sequence is TGTGCCAGCAGCTTAGAGGTCGTGAATGAGCAGTTCTTC. The gene calls are TRBV7-3 and TRBJ2-1; D uncertain. The V end lost 2 bases, the J end lost 7 bases, and 9 bases lay between the germline ends. CDR1 SGHTA and CDR2 FQGTGA come from the germline V gene. The CDR3 has 13 amino acids.